This T cell receptor (beta chain) was profiled in a study of beta chain features in type 1 diabetes. Findings and caveats of the study: There was a moderate but significant shortening of TCRB CDR3s in all four CD4+ subsets of Type 1 diabetes patients. Within the patient group, naive, central memory and Treg TCRB repertoires appeared more similar to each other than within healthy donors. Short templates might get an advantage during PCR, and this would be equal in patients and controls.

Germline assignment: CDR1 MNHEY and CDR2 SVGAGI. This CDR3 contains 12 residues. The V and J ends lost 8 bases and 4 bases, in that order; junction bases with no gene match: 2. One heparinised blood draw, averaging about 116 mL, came from each donor. The entirety of the isolated RNA underwent reverse transcription, so expressed TCRB transcripts were sequenced. Method: immunoSEQ multiplex PCR; TCRdb's copy keeps in-frame clones and lacks some. The sample carries about 230,000 clones, roughly 9.6% recorded once. This clone was recorded a few times. Its antigen is still unknown. Material for sequencing was naive CD4+ T cells from blood. The genes are TRBV6-5 and TRBJ2-1, with 7 bases that match TRBD2. The receptor's source is a woman under 30 in good health. The CDR3 is CASGEGYNEQFF. CDR3 nucleotide sequence: TGTGCCAGCGGGGAGGGTTACAATGAGCAGTTCTTC.